This section outlines one T cell receptor beta chain sequence together with its context. What it recognizes is unknown. This specimen comes from a study of Graves' ophthalmopathy and Graves' hyperthyroidism. Study-wide context: Peripheral blood was obtained at first diagnosis, ahead of any treatment. Points from the study as a whole: The 13-signature model separated ophthalmopathy from stable hyperthyroidism at over 85% sensitivity and nearly 83% specificity.

After removal of 9 bases from V and 5 bases from J, the junction contained 12 bases not matched to a gene. The CDR3 spans 15 residues. Germline CDR1 LNHDA, CDR2 SQIVND (reference sequence). Investigators amplified TCR beta CDR3 regions from RNA transcripts. The workflow started with a first-round RT-PCR run with HTBI primers and then moved on to a second-round multiplex PCR. TCRdb ran MiXCR on the multiplex PCR reads and lists one entry per CDR3 protein. The sample contains 200,000 to 300,000 distinct CDR3 sequences, approximately 42% of which appear only once. Patients were diagnosed from clinical symptoms, serum thyroxine, TRAb, thyroid ultrasound and orbital computed tomography. The PBMCs had their origin in roughly 9.4 ml of fresh peripheral blood.

The V gene is TRBV19, the J gene TRBJ2-7; 11 bases fit TRBD2. This clonotype was obtained from an adult man with Graves' ophthalmopathy. Sequencing input: peripheral blood. The CDR3 loop reads CASSYSGRAWNEQYF. The DNA for the CDR3 is TGTGCCAGCAGTTATAGCGGGAGGGCCTGGAACGAGCAGTACTTC.